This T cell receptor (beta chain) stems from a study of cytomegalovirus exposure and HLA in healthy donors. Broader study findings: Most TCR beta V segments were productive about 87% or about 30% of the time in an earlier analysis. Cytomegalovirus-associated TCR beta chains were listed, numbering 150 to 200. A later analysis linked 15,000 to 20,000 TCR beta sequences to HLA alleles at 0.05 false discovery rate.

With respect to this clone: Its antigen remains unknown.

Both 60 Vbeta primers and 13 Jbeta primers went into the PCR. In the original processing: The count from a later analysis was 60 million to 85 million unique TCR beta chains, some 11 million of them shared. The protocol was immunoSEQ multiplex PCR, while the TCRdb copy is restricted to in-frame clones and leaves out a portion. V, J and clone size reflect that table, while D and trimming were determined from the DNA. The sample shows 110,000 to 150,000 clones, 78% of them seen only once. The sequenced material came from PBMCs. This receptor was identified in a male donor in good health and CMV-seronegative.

CDR3 protein: CASSLRRQISNQPQHF. The CDR3 nucleotides read TGTGCCAGCAGTTTACGTCGTCAGATTAGCAATCAGCCCCAGCATTTT. This sequence joins TRBV27 and TRBJ1-5, with unresolved D. V was shortened by 2 bases and J by 0 bases, with 11 bases between the two germline ends. The CDR3 runs to 16 residues. Germline V lookup: CDR1 MNHEY, CDR2 SMNVEV (reference sequence).